This T cell receptor beta chain was captured by sequencing in a study of blood T cells in healthy people across ages. No fewer than 7 million PBMCs went into each sample. Overall study findings and caveats: Diversity estimated from one million T cells was considered an underestimate. Across samples, TCR beta diversity tracked strongly with naive T cell percentage. The CMV status of each donor remained undetermined, and this could have confounded shifts in expanded clonotypes.

A second roughly 6 to 12 cycle PCR used barcoded and J-beta primers. TCRdb itself ran the 5' RACE reads through MiXCR, one entry per CDR3 protein. The sample lists about 1.8 million distinct CDR3 sequences; about 50% were seen once. The CDR3 contains 15 residues. Trimming pared 2 bases from V and 3 bases from J, leaving 17 bases between. In germline, CDR1 is DFQATT, CDR2 SNEGSKA (reference sequence). A few counts support this clonotype. Its antigen is as yet unknown. Sequencing was performed on blood. The rearrangement links TRBV20-1 to TRBJ2-7; D call uncertain. The TCR sequence derives from a woman aged 40 to 50 in good health. The CDR3 reads CSARTVGMQHYEQYF. The CDR3 DNA reads TGCAGTGCTAGAACAGTGGGCATGCAACACTACGAGCAGTACTTC.